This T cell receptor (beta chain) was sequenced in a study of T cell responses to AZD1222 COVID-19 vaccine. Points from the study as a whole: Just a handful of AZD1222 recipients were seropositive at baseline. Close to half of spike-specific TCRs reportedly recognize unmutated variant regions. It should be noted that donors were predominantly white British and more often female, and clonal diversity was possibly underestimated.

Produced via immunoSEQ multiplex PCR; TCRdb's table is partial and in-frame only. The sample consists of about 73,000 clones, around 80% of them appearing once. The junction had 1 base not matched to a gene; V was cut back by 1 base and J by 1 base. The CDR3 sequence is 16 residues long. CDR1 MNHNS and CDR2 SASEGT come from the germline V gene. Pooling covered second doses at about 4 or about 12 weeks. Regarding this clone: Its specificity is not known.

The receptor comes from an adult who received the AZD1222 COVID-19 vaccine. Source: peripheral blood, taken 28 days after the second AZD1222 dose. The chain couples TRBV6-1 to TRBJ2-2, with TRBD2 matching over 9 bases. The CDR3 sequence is CASSEGLAENTGELFF. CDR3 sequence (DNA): TGTGCCAGCAGTGAAGGACTAGCGGAGAACACCGGGGAGCTGTTTTTT.